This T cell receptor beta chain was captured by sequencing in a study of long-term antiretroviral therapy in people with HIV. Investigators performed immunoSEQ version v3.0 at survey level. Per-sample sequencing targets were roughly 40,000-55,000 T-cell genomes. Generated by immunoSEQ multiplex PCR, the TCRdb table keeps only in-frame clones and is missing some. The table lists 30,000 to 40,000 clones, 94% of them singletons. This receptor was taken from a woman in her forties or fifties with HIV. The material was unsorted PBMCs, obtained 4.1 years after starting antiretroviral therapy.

The CDR3: CASSPMGQGNTEAFF. The CDR3, as DNA: TGTGCCAGCAGTCCAATGGGACAGGGGAACACTGAAGCTTTCTTT. V and J are TRBV27 and TRBJ1-1, with 9 bases fitting TRBD1. In germline, CDR1 is MNHEY, CDR2 SMNVEV (reference sequence). The CDR3 is made up of 15 amino acids. V shed 5 bases, J shed 1 base, and the junction held 5 bases outside the gene matches.